This TCR beta chain comes out of a study of T-cell reconstitution after alpha-beta-depleted transplantation in children. J was trimmed by 8 bases and V by 6 bases; bases with no gene match: 10. The CDR3 covers 15 residues. Germline V lookup: CDR1 SQVTM, CDR2 ANQGSEA. Unique molecular identifiers were incorporated during preparation of the TCRbeta library. TCRdb independently ran MiXCR on the PCR reads; one entry per CDR3 protein. In the table there are hundreds of thousands of distinct CDR3 sequences, 10% to 15% of which are singletons. The TCR originated in a male patient aged 5 to 17 who had a stem cell transplant for acute myeloid leukemia, so the T cells may come from the graft donor. Source: PBMCs, mostly from graft donor cells, taken 360 days after TCRalphabeta/CD19-depleted stem cell transplant. The V and J genes are TRBV29-1 and TRBJ2-1; 13 positions match TRBD2. The CDR3, as DNA: TGCAGCGTCCCTTCGACTAGCGGGAGGTGGGATGAGCAGTTCTTC. This encodes CSVPSTSGRWDEQFF.